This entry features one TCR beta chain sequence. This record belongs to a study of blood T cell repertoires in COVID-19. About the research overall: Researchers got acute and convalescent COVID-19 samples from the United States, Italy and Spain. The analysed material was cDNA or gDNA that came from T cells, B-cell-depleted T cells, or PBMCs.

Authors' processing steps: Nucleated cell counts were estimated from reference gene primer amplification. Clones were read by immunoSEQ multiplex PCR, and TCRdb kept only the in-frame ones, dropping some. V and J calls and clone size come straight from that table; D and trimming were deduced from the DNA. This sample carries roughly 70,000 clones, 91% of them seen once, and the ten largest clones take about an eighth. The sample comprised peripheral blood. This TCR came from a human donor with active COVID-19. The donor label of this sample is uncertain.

The CDR3 DNA is TGCGCCAGCGCCACCGGGACTAGGTTTAACGGGCAGTACTTC. This encodes CASATGTRFNGQYF. V is TRBV5-1 and J is TRBJ2-7; 8 bases agree with TRBD2. The germline V gene has CDR1 SGHRS and CDR2 YFSETQ. V was pared by 7 bases and J by 9 bases, with 15 bases of the junction left unmatched. The CDR3 totals 14 residues.